This TCR beta chain comes out of a study of T-cell reconstitution after alpha-beta-depleted transplantation in children. During its preparation, the TCRbeta library received unique molecular identifiers. TCRdb ran MiXCR on the PCR reads and lists one entry per CDR3 protein. This sample has a few hundred thousand distinct CDR3 sequences; about 20% occur once, and the top ten carry 3.5% to 4%. V lost 4 bases and J lost 2, with 10 bases in between. The germline CDR1 and CDR2 sequences are SQVTM and ANQGSEA. The CDR3 consists of 13 residues. This specimen consisted of PBMCs from the stem cell graft donor, obtained from the stem cell graft. This receptor was taken from a human donor who donated a stem cell graft to a child with acute myeloid leukemia. The chain employs TRBV29-1 and TRBJ2-3; D call uncertain. The CDR3, as DNA: TGCAGCGTTGCTGGCAGGCTCACAGATACGCAGTATTTT. Protein: CSVAGRLTDTQYF.